This T cell receptor (beta chain) appears in the sequencing data of a study of CD8+CD57+ T cells in acquired aplastic anemia. The overall study: Recorded DNA amounts for sorted CD4+ and CD8+ cells had an average of around 3 ug.

Study-wide results and limits: The number of CD8+ CDR3 sequences shared by patients and controls was roughly 30.

The template used for profiling TCR beta VDJ and CDR3 was genomic DNA. A single record per CDR3 protein comes from TCRdb applying MiXCR to the reads. The top ten clones hold roughly 0.89% of a sample with 450,000 to 600,000 distinct CDR3 sequences, around 32% of them seen once. V was cut by 2 bases and J by 4 bases, with 7 bases left in between. The length of the CDR3 is 13 residues. Germline-derived CDR1 and CDR2 are SEHNR and FQNEAQ (reference sequence). With regard to this clonotype: Its specificity is unknown.

Patients included in sequencing had previously demonstrated CD8+CD57+ cell expansion by flow cytometry. Patients had undergone no therapy by the time their blood was sampled. The J gene is TRBJ2-3, the V gene TRBV7-9; D gene ambiguous. The sequenced sample was sorted CD4+, CD8+, or CD8+CD57+ T cells (not recorded which) from PBMCs. This TCR derives from a human donor with aplastic anemia. The CDR3 DNA reads as TGTGCCAGCAGCTTACTAACGGCAGATACGCAGTATTTT. Translated: CASSLLTADTQYF.